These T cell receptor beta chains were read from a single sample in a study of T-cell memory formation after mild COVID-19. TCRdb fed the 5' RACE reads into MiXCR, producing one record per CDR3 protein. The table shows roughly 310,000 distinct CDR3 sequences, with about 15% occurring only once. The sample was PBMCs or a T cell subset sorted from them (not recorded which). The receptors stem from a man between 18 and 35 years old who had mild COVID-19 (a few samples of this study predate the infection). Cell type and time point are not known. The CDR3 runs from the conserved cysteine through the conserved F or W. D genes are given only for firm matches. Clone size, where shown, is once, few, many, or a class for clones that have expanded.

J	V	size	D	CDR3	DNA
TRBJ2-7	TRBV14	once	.	CASSWAGPGEQYF	TGTGCCAGCTCTTGGGCAGGCCCGGGGGAGCAGTACTTC
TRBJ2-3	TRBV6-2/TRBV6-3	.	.	CASSRAPYTQYF	TGTGCCAGCAGCAGGGCGCCCTATACGCAGTATTTT
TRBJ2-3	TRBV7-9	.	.	CAQRGGTDTQYF	TGTGCCCAACGCGGTGGCACAGATACGCAGTATTTT
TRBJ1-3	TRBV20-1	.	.	CSASYPISGNTIYF	TGCAGTGCTAGTTATCCTATCTCTGGAAACACCATATATTTT
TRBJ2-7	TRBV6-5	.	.	CASGAAPSYEQYF	TGTGCCAGTGGCGCCGCGCCCTCCTACGAGCAGTACTTC
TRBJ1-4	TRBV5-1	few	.	CASSLRGARIATNEKLFF	TGCGCCAGCAGCCTTCGCGGGGCGAGGATAGCAACTAATGAAAAACTGTTTTTT
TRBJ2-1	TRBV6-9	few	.	CASTAQYNEQFF	TGTGCCAGCACCGCACAGTACAATGAGCAGTTCTTC
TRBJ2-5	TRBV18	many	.	CASSQLNLRQNPRETQYF	TGTGCCAGCTCACAACTCAATCTTCGACAGAACCCCAGAGAGACCCAGTACTTC
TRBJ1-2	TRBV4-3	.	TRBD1	CASSQGTGGSGYTF	TGCGCCAGCAGCCAAGGGACAGGGGGAAGTGGCTACACCTTC
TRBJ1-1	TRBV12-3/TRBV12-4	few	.	CASSSWTTGRGNEAFF	TGTGCCAGCAGTTCCTGGACCACCGGGCGGGGGAATGAAGCTTTCTTT
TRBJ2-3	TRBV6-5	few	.	CASSYSPRGSTDTQYF	TGTGCCAGCAGTTACTCCCCTCGGGGCAGTACAGATACGCAGTATTTT
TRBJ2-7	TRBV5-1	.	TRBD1	CASTEDRGTYEQYF	TGCGCCAGCACAGAGGACAGGGGAACGTACGAGCAGTACTTC
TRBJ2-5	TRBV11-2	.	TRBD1	CASTPGEGQGETQYF	TGTGCCAGCACCCCCGGGGAGGGACAGGGAGAGACCCAGTACTTC
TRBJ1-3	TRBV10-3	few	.	CAISESLTGLTGNTIYF	TGTGCCATCAGTGAGTCGTTAACAGGGCTCACCGGAAACACCATATATTTT
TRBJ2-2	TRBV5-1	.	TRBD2	CASRRSGGLTGELFF	TGCGCCAGCAGGAGGAGCGGGGGACTCACCGGGGAGCTGTTTTTT
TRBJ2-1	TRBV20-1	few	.	CSARGLGHLNEQFF	TGCAGTGCTAGAGGTCTCGGACACCTCAATGAGCAGTTCTTC
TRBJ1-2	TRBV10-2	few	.	CASSLDTHYGYTF	TGCGCCAGCAGTCTGGACACTCACTATGGCTACACCTTC
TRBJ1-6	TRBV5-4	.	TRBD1	CASSLTGTGSPLHF	TGTGCCAGCAGCTTGACAGGGACAGGTTCACCCCTCCACTTT
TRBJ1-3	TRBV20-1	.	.	CSARDGSGNTIYF	TGCAGTGCTAGAGATGGCAGTGGAAACACCATATATTTT
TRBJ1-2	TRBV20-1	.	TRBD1	CSALTGGPSGYTF	TGCAGTGCTCTTACAGGGGGACCAAGCGGCTACACCTTC
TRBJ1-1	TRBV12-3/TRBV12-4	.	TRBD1	CASSFIPDRVGEAFF	TGTGCCAGCAGTTTTATCCCCGACAGGGTGGGTGAAGCTTTCTTT
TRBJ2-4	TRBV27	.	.	CATLGGGQNIQYF	TGTGCCACCTTGGGGGGGGGCCAAAACATTCAGTACTTC
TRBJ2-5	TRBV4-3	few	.	CASSRHRVSTVKETQYF	TGCGCCAGCAGCAGGCATAGGGTCTCTACAGTAAAAGAGACCCAGTACTTC
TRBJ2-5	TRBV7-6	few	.	CASSLVPGVAETQYF	TGTGCCAGCAGCTTAGTTCCGGGGGTCGCAGAGACCCAGTACTTC
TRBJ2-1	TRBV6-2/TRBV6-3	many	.	CASSYSSVSEQFF	TGTGCCAGCAGTTACTCTTCTGTAAGTGAGCAGTTCTTC
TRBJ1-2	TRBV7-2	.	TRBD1	CASGGQGYGYTF	TGTGCCAGCGGAGGACAGGGCTATGGCTACACCTTC
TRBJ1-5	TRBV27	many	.	CASSSINGVGQPQHF	TGTGCCAGCAGTTCAATAAACGGGGTCGGGCAGCCCCAGCATTTT
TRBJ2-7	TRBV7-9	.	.	CASSLDLLGEQYF	TGTGCCAGCAGCTTAGACCTCTTAGGGGAGCAGTACTTC
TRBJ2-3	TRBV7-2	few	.	CASSLRGWVGRRTDTQYF	TGTGCCAGCAGCTTAAGAGGCTGGGTCGGACGACGCACAGATACGCAGTATTTT
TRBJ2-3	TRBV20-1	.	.	CSARDEVWLDTQYF	TGCAGTGCTAGGGATGAGGTTTGGTTAGATACGCAGTATTTT
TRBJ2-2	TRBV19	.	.	CASSIIQQTGELFF	TGTGCCAGTAGTATAATCCAGCAGACCGGGGAGCTGTTTTTT
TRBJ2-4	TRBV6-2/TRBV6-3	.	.	CASSYGGPRNIQYF	TGTGCCAGCAGTTATGGGGGCCCTCGAAACATTCAGTACTTC
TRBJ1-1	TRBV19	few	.	CASTLAGSSNTEAFF	TGTGCCAGTACCCTAGCGGGCAGCTCGAACACTGAAGCTTTCTTT
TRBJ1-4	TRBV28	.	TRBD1	CASSLIQGVEKLFF	TGTGCCAGCAGTTTAATCCAGGGGGTGGAAAAACTGTTTTTT
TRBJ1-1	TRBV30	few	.	CAWSVPLKGRTAFF	TGTGCCTGGAGTGTTCCTCTTAAAGGTCGTACAGCTTTCTTT
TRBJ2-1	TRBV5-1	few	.	CASLPRDGAYNEQFF	TGCGCCAGCCTTCCCCGGGACGGGGCCTACAATGAGCAGTTCTTC
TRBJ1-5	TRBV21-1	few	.	CASSKVSEGRENQPQHF	TGTGCCAGCAGCAAAGTTTCCGAGGGAAGGGAAAATCAGCCCCAGCATTTT
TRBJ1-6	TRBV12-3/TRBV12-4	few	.	CASSPGGSVNSPLHF	TGTGCCAGCAGCCCTGGGGGGTCGGTGAATTCACCCCTCCACTTT
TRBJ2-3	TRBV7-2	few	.	CASSLNWGTDTQYF	TGTGCCAGCAGCTTGAATTGGGGGACAGATACGCAGTATTTT
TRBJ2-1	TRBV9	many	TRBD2	CASSPLTSGDPGNEQFF	TGTGCCAGCAGCCCTTTGACTAGCGGGGATCCAGGCAATGAGCAGTTCTTC
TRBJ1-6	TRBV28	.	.	CASSLEDSPLHF	TGTGCCAGCAGTTTGGAGGATTCACCCCTCCACTTT
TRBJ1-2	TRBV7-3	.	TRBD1	CASSPGGGGDYGYTF	TGTGCCAGCAGCCCCGGAGGAGGGGGCGACTATGGCTACACCTTC
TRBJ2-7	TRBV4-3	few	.	CASSQRLMLEGVGEQYF	TGCGCCAGCAGCCAGAGACTTATGTTGGAGGGGGTAGGTGAGCAGTACTTC
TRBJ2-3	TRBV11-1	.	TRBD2	CASSLRLAGDTDTQYF	TGTGCCAGCAGCCTGAGACTAGCGGGGGACACAGATACGCAGTATTTT
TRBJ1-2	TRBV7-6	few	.	CASSLVAGGGDGYTF	TGTGCCAGCAGCTTAGTGGCGGGGGGAGGGGATGGCTACACCTTC
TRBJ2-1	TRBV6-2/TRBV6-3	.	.	CASKQRGAYSEQFF	TGTGCCAGCAAGCAACGGGGGGCCTATAGTGAGCAGTTCTTC
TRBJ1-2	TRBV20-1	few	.	CSADNLGDGYTF	TGCAGTGCAGACAACCTGGGGGATGGCTACACCTTC
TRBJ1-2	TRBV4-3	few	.	CASSRNRMSGYTF	TGCGCCAGCAGTCGGAACCGGATGTCTGGCTACACCTTC
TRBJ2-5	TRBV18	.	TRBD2	CASSPLAGGPMESPYF	TGTGCCAGCTCACCACTTGCGGGGGGGCCGATGGAATCTCCGTACTTC
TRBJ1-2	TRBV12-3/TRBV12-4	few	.	CASSLGLVGLGYTF	TGTGCCAGCAGTTTAGGATTGGTAGGGCTTGGCTACACCTTC
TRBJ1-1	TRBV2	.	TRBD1	CASSGMTGQPNTEAFF	TGTGCCAGCAGTGGAATGACGGGACAGCCAAACACTGAAGCTTTCTTT
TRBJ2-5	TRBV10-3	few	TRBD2	CAISEPQRGQETQYF	TGTGCCATCAGTGAGCCCCAGCGGGGCCAAGAGACCCAGTACTTC